This T cell receptor beta chain emerged from a study of shared clonotypes between healthy human individuals (TCRdb year 2020). Describing the broader study: A few men and two women, aged 18 to 49 years, made up the cohort. For each donor, CD4 naive and CD4 memory were each given three plates, CD8 naive was given two plates, and CD8 memory was given one plate. To estimate repertoire size and how much clonotype sharing occurs between individuals, the study deeply sequenced the blood TCR repertoires of five healthy adults. Different laboratories and diverse techniques were used to prepare libraries and sequence TCR repertoires, to increase sequencing depth and limit assay-specific biases. Between about 0.85 and 10 billion PBMCs per donor were obtained by leukapheresis.

Study-wide conclusions, independent of this receptor: Pairwise subsampling led to the expectation that sequencing depth would affect the degree of clonotype sharing among donors. Sampling was restricted to blood, and TCR repertoires in tissue are likely to differ from TCR repertoires in blood. Clonotypes shared by all four sorted-subset donors showed higher generation probabilities than non-shared clonotypes. Sharing across a few donors was observed for approximately 4.6% of naive CD4, 3.5% of naive CD8, roughly 2.4% of memory CD4, and about 0.4% of memory CD8 clonotypes. Because the study included only a small number of donors, the genetic and exposure-history diversity represented was limited. Larger estimated clonotype richness was generally found for naive subsets than for memory subsets. Rarefaction of sorted-subset datasets indicated incomplete sequencing despite the large sequencing depth.

The CDR3 sequence holds 14 residues, the cysteine and phenylalanine included. Left in the record is the CDR3 DNA by itself, 42 bases read in frame from the first base. The germline V gene (reference sequence) yields SGHNT for CDR1 and YYREEE for CDR2. V drops 0 bases and J drops 4 bases, leaving 8 bases in between. TCR CDR3 regions were amplified from genomic DNA by multiplex PCR using the deep immunoSEQ assay. Genomic DNA extracted from each cell subset was distributed evenly over all wells of several immunoSEQ 96-well plates, and each plate served as one replicate. For sorted subsets, each replicate PCR was loaded with roughly 0.2 ug genomic DNA, equivalent to 30,000 or so T cell genomes. The purified libraries were quantified using a Qubit 3.0 fluorometer, sized with a Bioanalyzer 2100, and then quantified again using the KAPA Library Quantification kit. Every immunoSEQ 96-well plate was sequenced on a separate single-read 150-cycle Illumina NextSeq 550 flow cell. The published analysis was carried out like this. Because only junctional sequences without quality scores were contained in the immunoSEQ output, filtering matching that applied to full-length reads could not be performed. To assign V/J genes and CDR3, sequences were annotated using PyIR, a Python wrapper for IgBLAST v1.9, with IMGT germline references. Any read was removed if the V/J assignment was weak (E-value above 1e-6), the CDR3 was missing, or the read contained stop codons, out-of-frame junctions, or ambiguous translated residues. V3J clonotypes were defined as sequences sharing the same inferred V gene, J gene, and CDR3 amino acid sequence. To compute the percentage overlap between repertoires, the number of shared unique clonotypes was divided by the size of the smaller repertoire. Three approaches were used to assess repertoire richness: RTK rarefaction, the Chao1 estimator, and Recon v2.1 estimates of unobserved clonotypes. Generation probabilities for all TCRbeta clonotypes obtained by the gDNA method from a few donors were computed using OLGA. Held by TCRdb, this immuneACCESS table contains in-frame sequences only and omits some clones. Under half of the omission traces to an unresolved V gene where checked; the cause of the rest is unknown. Clone size and the V and J calls come from that table; the DNA yielded D and trimming. For this sample there are around 2.5 million clones; over 85% appear just once. The top ten constitute 0.35% to 0.45% of the sample.

Turning to this clone: The antigen it recognizes is unknown. Base qualities are not at hand, and no much larger clone is one base apart.

Healthy HIV-negative adults with no recently reported acute infections or vaccinations were included as donors. Only Caucasian adults living in Nashville, Tennessee, USA were represented among the donors. Magnetic negative selection was used to enrich CD4+ T cells, after which naive cells were positively selected on CD45RA and the negative fraction became the memory subset. Blood was obtained by leukapheresis, after which PBMCs were separated by Ficoll-Histopaque density gradient centrifugation and cryopreserved in liquid nitrogen vapor phase. Analytical flow cytometry was used to check the purity and quantity of each magnetically sorted T cell population. Each sorted fraction had its genomic DNA isolated and then quantified by UV absorbance on a Nanodrop 2000c.

Sequenced input: naive CD4+ T cells from PBMCs. The sample's cell subset or site label is to be understood as: CD45RA+ positively selected. The clonotype originates from a man aged 18 to 29 in good health. Some clones in this sample may be carry-over from other donors' samples. The receptor chain draws on TRBV5-4 and TRBJ1-3; a tentative D match to TRBD1 spans 5 bases. The CDR3: CASSLGGQGNTIYF. In nucleotides, the sequence is TGTGCCAGCAGCTTGGGCGGACAAGGAAACACCATATATTTT. The CDR3, completed at both ends by the reference TRBV5-4 and TRBJ1-3 genes, gives the full variable domain ETGVTQSPTHLIKTRGQQVTLRCSSQSGHNTVSWYQQALGQGPQFIFQYYREEENGRGNFPPRFSGLQFPNYSSELNVNALELDDSALYLCASSLGGQGNTIYFGEGSWLTVV.